Shown below are 9 T cell receptor beta chains from a single sample sequenced in a study of beta chain features in type 1 diabetes. No antigen is known for these receptors. Study conclusions and caveats: Patients with Type 1 diabetes showed moderately but significantly shorter TCRB CDR3s in all four CD4+ subsets.

The study reverse transcribed the entire isolated RNA, so it sequenced expressed TCRB transcripts. The method was immunoSEQ multiplex PCR; TCRdb's version includes in-frame clones alone and lacks a portion of them. The table lists 300,000 to 350,000 clones, roughly 8.8% of them singletons. The material sequenced was central memory CD4+ T cells from blood. The receptors originated from a man aged 25-40 years with type 1 diabetes.

This rearrangement joins TRBV7-9 to TRBJ1-1; 11 nucleotides match TRBD1. Germline V gene sequence: CDR1 SEHNR, CDR2 FQNEAQ (reference sequence). This CDR3 spans 17 amino acids. Trimming removed 5 bases from V and 1 base from J; junction bases left unmatched: 9. DNA for the CDR3: TGTGCCAGCAGCGCCCGGACAGGGGGCACGGGGAACACTGAAGCTTTCTTT. Translating it yields CASSARTGGTGNTEAFF. Using reference TRBV7-9 and TRBJ1-1 for the parts outside the CDR3, the full variable domain is DTGVSQNPRHKITKRGQNVTFRCDPISEHNRLYWYRQTLGQGPEFLTYFQNEAQLEKSRLLSDRFSAERPKGSFSTLEIQRTEQGDSAMYLCASSARTGGTGNTEAFFGQGTRLTVV.

This clone was picked up a small number of times. The chain joins TRBV7-2 to TRBJ2-7; 7 bases line up with TRBD2. This CDR3 has 15 residues. The V and J ends lost 6 bases and 6 bases, in that order; junction bases with no gene match: 14. Germline CDR1 is SGHTA and CDR2 is FQGNSA. The CDR3 protein is CASSRDGGSVSEQYF. Written as DNA, the CDR3 is TGTGCCAGCAGTCGAGACGGGGGGAGTGTCAGCGAGCAGTACTTC.

This clone was recorded a few times. The V gene is TRBV21-1, the J gene TRBJ2-7. TRBV21-1 corresponds to a pseudogene. The CDR3 contains 16 residues. CDR3 coding DNA: TGTGCCAGCAGCAAAGCCGCCGATCCGTTCCTCTACGAGCAGTACTTC. Translation gives CASSKAADPFLYEQYF.

This clone has just a few counts. The same CDR3 is also encoded by other DNA sequences in this sample. The V call is TRBV10-3, the J call TRBJ2-3; 7 positions agree with TRBD2. The trim removed 3 bases at V and 1 base at J, leaving 1 base unmatched. Germline V gene data show CDR1 as ENHRY and CDR2 as SYGVKD. CDR3 size: 14 residues. The CDR3 DNA reads as TGTGCCATCAGTGAAAGCGGGGGCACAGATACGCAGTATTTT. Translating gives CAISESGGTDTQYF.

The CDR3 bases are TGTGCCAGCTCACTAGATTGGGACAGGCGCGGCTACACCTTC. It yields the protein CASSLDWDRRGYTF. The chain joins TRBV18 to TRBJ1-2, with TRBD1 matching over 8 bases. The CDR3 is made up of 14 amino acids. The germline CDR1 and CDR2 sequences are KGHSH and LQKENI. V was clipped by 4 bases and J by 8 bases; unmatched bases: 9.

The V and J genes are TRBV9 and TRBJ1-5; tentative D call: TRBD1 (5 bases). Germline V gene sequence: CDR1 SGDLS, CDR2 YYNGEE. CDR3 length: 16 residues. The V gene lost 2 bases and the J gene lost 2 bases, with 14 bases spanning the gap. As DNA, the CDR3 is TGTGCCAGCAGCGTGACCAGGGTATATGGCAATCAGCCCCAGCATTTT. The encoded protein is CASSVTRVYGNQPQHF.

The table lists this clone with many counts. J is TRBJ2-3 and V is TRBV14; 8 bases match TRBD2. The CDR3 has 17 residues. The V and J ends lost 0 bases and 1 base, in that order; junction bases with no gene match: 6. CDR1 is SGHDN and CDR2 is FVKESK in the germline V gene. CDR3 amino acids: CASSQDQRGKGTDTQYF. CDR3 DNA: TGTGCCAGCAGCCAAGATCAGCGGGGGAAAGGCACAGATACGCAGTATTTT.

The sample holds a few counts of this clone. The genes are TRBV7-8 and TRBJ2-7; 8 nucleotides match TRBD2. The V gene's germline CDR1 is SGHVS and CDR2 FQNEAQ. The CDR3 is 16 amino acids. The J segment lost 0 bases and the V segment lost 4 bases, leaving 8 bases of the junction unmatched. The chain's CDR3 is CASSSSGLASSYEQYF. In nucleotides, the CDR3 is TGTGCCAGCAGCTCTTCAGGACTAGCAAGCTCCTACGAGCAGTACTTC.

This clone was seen more than once but under ten times. V and J are TRBV5-1 and TRBJ2-1; possibly TRBD1 for D (6 bases). Trimming took off 7 bases at V and 7 bases at J, with 18 bases between the two ends. The length of the CDR3 is 14 residues. Germline V gene sequence: CDR1 SGHRS, CDR2 YFSETQ. CDR3 protein: CASARVGTPNEQFF. CDR3 bases: TGCGCCAGCGCCCGCGTCGGGACACCGAATGAGCAGTTCTTC.